The 20 T cell receptor beta chains below come from one sample, sequenced in a study of yellow fever vaccine responses in identical twins. TCRdb passed the RT-PCR reads through MiXCR, listing each CDR3 protein once. The table shows some 590 distinct CDR3 sequences, with more than 65% occurring only once. This specimen was T cells from blood (PBMCs), unsorted or a sorted subset (not recorded which), taken before or after yellow fever vaccination (not recorded which). All receptors come from a female donor who received the yellow fever vaccine.

This clonotype was seen a handful of times. The V call is TRBV10-3, the J call TRBJ1-1; TRBD1 might be the D (6 bases). Trimming cost V 4 bases and J 4 bases, with 7 bases left between them. The CDR3 has 12 amino acids. CDR1 and CDR2 from the germline V gene are ENHRY and SYGVKD. CDR3 region: CAISVQGTEAFF. DNA of the CDR3: TGTGCCATCAGTGTACAGGGCACTGAAGCTTTCTTT.

The J gene is TRBJ2-2, the V gene TRBV5-3, with TRBD1 identical over 8 bases. TRBV5-3 is assigned to the ORF class and has an uncertain function. Germline trimming cut 2 bases from V and 6 bases from J; bases unmatched to any gene: 6. This CDR3 has 15 residues. The CDR3 loop reads CARSFRDRSPGELFF. The CDR3, as DNA: TGTGCCAGAAGCTTCCGGGACAGGTCCCCCGGGGAGCTGTTTTTT.

The chain links TRBV15 to TRBJ2-3; 7 nucleotides match TRBD2. Germline V lookup: CDR1 LNHNV, CDR2 YYDKDF (reference sequence). J lost 2 bases, V lost 1 base, and 3 bases had no gene match. The CDR3 is made up of 15 amino acids. In DNA form, the CDR3 reads TGTGCCACCAGCAGAGGAACTAGCGACACAGATACGCAGTATTTT. Translated, it gives CATSRGTSDTDTQYF.

This rearrangement joins TRBV11-1 to TRBJ2-6; either TRBD1 or TRBD2 may supply D (5 bases each). The germline V gene has CDR1 SGHAT and CDR2 FQDESV (reference sequence). CDR3 length: 15 amino acids. V shed 2 bases and J shed 2 bases, with 7 bases lying between them. CDR3 DNA: TGTGCCAGCAGCTTAATGGGGGCTGGGGCCAACGTCCTGACTTTC. Translation gives CASSLMGAGANVLTF.

The chain is built from TRBV6-2 or TRBV6-3 and TRBJ2-2; D remains ambiguous. The CDR3 is 16 amino acids. V lost 1 base to trimming and J lost 1 base, with 10 bases between them. CDR1 and CDR2 from the germline V gene are MNHEY and SVGEGT. Here the CDR3 reads CASSYWRRLNTGELFF. As DNA, the CDR3 is TGTGCCAGCAGTTACTGGCGGCGCTTGAACACCGGGGAGCTGTTTTTT.

The chain employs TRBV10-2 and TRBJ1-2; D is possibly TRBD1 (5 bases). The CDR3 length is 15 residues. Per germline, CDR1 WSHSY and CDR2 SAAADI. V lost 2 bases, J lost 2 bases, and 12 bases lay in between. The chain's CDR3 is CASSESRDGNYGYTF. The CDR3 DNA sequence: TGCGCCAGCAGTGAGAGCAGGGACGGAAACTATGGCTACACCTTC.

The chain employs TRBV20-1 and TRBJ1-1; D not certain. Germline values: CDR1 DFQATT, CDR2 SNEGSKA (reference sequence). The CDR3 runs to 12 residues. V was pared by 3 bases and J by 1 base, with 6 bases between. The CDR3 loop reads CSASPENTEAFF. CDR3 DNA sequence: TGCAGTGCTAGTCCGGAGAACACTGAAGCTTTCTTT.

The V gene is TRBV6-2 or TRBV6-3, the J gene TRBJ1-1; 7 bases line up with TRBD1. Germline V gene lookup returns CDR1 MNHEY and CDR2 SVGEGT. The CDR3 is made up of 13 amino acids. V dropped 5 bases and J dropped 5; count of bases not matched to a gene: 5. CDR3 DNA: TGTGCCAGCAGTAACCCGGACAGGACTGAAGCTTTCTTT. Its protein product is CASSNPDRTEAFF.

The chain uses TRBV12-3 or TRBV12-4 and TRBJ2-1; 9 bases match TRBD2. Trimming took 3 bases from V and 4 from J; bases not matched to a gene: 4. This CDR3 is 15 amino acids long. The CDR3, as DNA: TGTGCCAGCAGTTTCGCGGGGGGGAATTACAATGAGCAGTTCTTC. It yields the protein CASSFAGGNYNEQFF.

This chain connects TRBV4-3 to TRBJ1-2; 11 bases line up with TRBD1. The V gene's germline CDR1 is LGHNA and CDR2 YSLEER. This CDR3 comprises 17 residues. The V segment lost 2 bases and the J segment 4 bases; nucleotides outside the gene matches: 9. This CDR3 reads CASSQTGQGEGGYGYTF. CDR3 nucleotide sequence: TGCGCCAGCAGCCAAACGGGACAGGGGGAAGGGGGCTATGGCTACACCTTC.

The chain uses TRBV11-1 and TRBJ1-1; D is unresolved. The CDR3 consists of 13 residues. CDR1 is SGHAT and CDR2 is FQDESV in the germline V gene (reference sequence). The V end was cut by 5 bases, the J end by 2 bases, with 9 bases between. The CDR3 is CASSHRDNTEAFF. The CDR3, as DNA: TGTGCCAGCAGCCACCGGGATAACACTGAAGCTTTCTTT.

The chain carries TRBV5-5 and TRBJ2-2; D gene uncertain. The CDR3 loop spans 15 amino acids. Looked up from germline, CDR1 is SGHKS and CDR2 is YYEKEE (reference sequence). V lost 4 bases, J lost 10 bases, and 20 bases lay in between. CDR3 coding DNA: TGTGCCAGCAGCCCTCCGGGTGGCGAGTCATCGGAGCTGTTTTTT. This translates into CASSPPGGESSELFF. Complete variable domain (other parts from reference TRBV5-5 and TRBJ2-2): DAGVTQSPTHLIKTRGQQVTLRCSPISGHKSVSWYQQVLGQGPQFIFQYYEKEERGRGNFPDRFSARQFPNYSSELNVNALLLGDSALYLCASSPPGGESSELFFGEGSRLTVL.

The V and J genes are TRBV9 and TRBJ1-5, with 10 nucleotides matching TRBD1. With V trimmed by 4 bases and J by 6 bases, 4 bases remained unmatched. CDR1 and CDR2 (germline): SGDLS, YYNGEE. The length of the CDR3 is 14 residues. This CDR3 is CASSLGQGGQPQHF. The CDR3 DNA sequence: TGTGCCAGCAGCCTTGGACAGGGGGGTCAGCCCCAGCATTTT.

The J gene is TRBJ2-2, the V gene TRBV24-1; the D is unclear. The CDR3 totals 17 residues. V shed 5 bases and J shed 4 bases, with 19 bases lying between them. Germline CDR1 and CDR2: KGHDR and SFDVKD. In DNA, the CDR3 is TGTGCCACCAGTGGCCCCCCTTGGCGGAAAGTCACCGGGGAGCTGTTTTTT. As protein: CATSGPPWRKVTGELFF.

This chain joins TRBV11-1 and TRBJ2-1; D ambiguous. The length of the CDR3 is 12 residues. Trimming took off 1 base at V and 10 bases at J, with 8 bases between the two ends. The germline V gene has CDR1 SGHAT and CDR2 FQDESV (reference sequence). The CDR3 DNA follows: TGTGCCAGCAGCTTAGTGGGCTACGAGCAGTTCTTC. It translates to CASSLVGYEQFF.

This clonotype was counted between two and nine times. The chain combines TRBV6-1 with TRBJ1-4; the D gene is possibly TRBD1 (5 bases). CDR1 is MNHNS and CDR2 is SASEGT in the germline V gene. The V end was cut by 5 bases, the J end by 7 bases, with 11 bases between. CDR3 length: 13 amino acids. CDR3 protein: CASSPLRGEKLFF. The CDR3 coding sequence is TGTGCCAGCAGTCCCTTGAGGGGTGAAAAACTGTTTTTT.

The chain employs TRBV4-1 and TRBJ1-1, with 8 nucleotides matching TRBD1. From germline, CDR1 is MGHRA and CDR2 YSYEKL. The V gene end was trimmed by 3 bases and the J gene end by 1 base; junction bases not matched to a gene: 4. This CDR3 region has 15 residues. The CDR3 region is CASSQQTGENTEAFF. The CDR3 nucleotides read TGCGCCAGCAGCCAGCAGACAGGGGAGAACACTGAAGCTTTCTTT.

This chain connects TRBV9 to TRBJ2-1; 9 nucleotides match TRBD1. The CDR3 has 15 residues. Trimming cost V 4 bases and J 2 bases; bases outside gene matches: 4. The germline CDR1 and CDR2 sequences are SGDLS and YYNGEE. The CDR3 DNA reads as TGTGCCAGCAGCCTCCGGGACAGGGCCTACAATGAGCAGTTCTTC. It is translated as CASSLRDRAYNEQFF.

For the CDR3, the DNA is TGTGCCAGCACCCGGACAGGGGCTGCCTACAATGAGCAGTTCTTC. This gives the protein CASTRTGAAYNEQFF. This chain links TRBV21-1 with TRBJ2-1; TRBD1, the table's D call, lacks a check against the DNA. TRBV21-1 is marked as a pseudogene. This CDR3 is 15 amino acids long.

The chain joins TRBV10-1 to TRBJ1-1; the match to TRBD1 covers 7 bases. The CDR3 totals 16 residues. Losses at the gene ends were 0 bases for V and 8 bases for J; bases not matched to a gene: 12. CDR1 is WNHNN, CDR2 SYGVQD, per germline (reference sequence). The CDR3 DNA reads as TGCGCCAGCAGTGAGTCGAGAGGCACAGGGGTTGTGGAAGCTTTCTTT. It encodes CASSESRGTGVVEAFF.